The present T cell receptor (beta chain) was sequenced within a study of T-cell memory formation after mild COVID-19. In the study overall: TCR clustering was largely donor specific.

Germline V gene lookup returns CDR1 MNHEY and CDR2 SVGAGI. V dropped 3 bases and J dropped 2; count of bases not matched to a gene: 7. The CDR3 contains 16 residues. Findings and limits, study-wide: Researchers could not confirm that second-wave clones peaking on day 37 targeted SARS-CoV-2.

This clonotype was seen only a few times. Its matching antigen is unknown. It was 5'RACE with constant-segment primers that produced the TCR alpha and TCR beta cDNA libraries, which carried sample barcodes and UMIs. TCRdb processed the 5' RACE reads anew with MiXCR; each CDR3 protein has one entry. The repertoire has 360,000 or so distinct CDR3 sequences, around 30% of them found once; the top ten carry about 14%. The chain combines TRBV6-5 with TRBJ2-3; 8 bases match TRBD2. Sequencing was performed on PBMCs or a T cell subset sorted from them (not recorded which). This sequence originates from an adult woman who had mild COVID-19 (a few samples of this study predate the infection). Cell type and time point are not known. CDR3 loop: CASSYSTSGHTDTQYF. As DNA, the CDR3 is TGTGCCAGCAGTTATTCCACTAGCGGCCACACAGATACGCAGTATTTT.